Listed below are T cell receptor beta chains from one sample, sequenced in a study of CD8+CD57+ T cells in acquired aplastic anemia. TCRdb re-derived calls from the reads in MiXCR, one entry per CDR3 protein. Among about 210,000 distinct CDR3 sequences listed, 34% were seen once. The material sequenced was sorted CD4+, CD8+, or CD8+CD57+ T cells (not recorded which) from PBMCs. The source is a human donor in good health, serving as a control. Each CDR3 is given with its conserved first and last residue. Fields, in order: clone size, V gene, CDR3 length, J gene, CDR3 protein. For some rows the clone size is stated as once, few or many, or as a class when expanded; others skip it.

NA,TRBV19,14,TRBJ1-2,CASSNWTGGFGYTF
few,TRBV19,16,TRBJ2-4,CASSIAPGGNKNIQYF
many,TRBV29-1,13,TRBJ1-1,CSADGQGQTEAFF
few,TRBV4-2,18,TRBJ2-2,CASSKTSGIPLGSGELFF
NA,TRBV5-1,14,TRBJ2-3,CASSWHRVTDTQYF
NA,TRBV5-1,17,TRBJ2-1,CASSLWTSGGAGNEQFF
NA,TRBV11-2,19,TRBJ2-5,CASNITTGLGLAGQEIQYF
many,TRBV7-3,15,TRBJ2-1,CASSLTGDRGNEQFF
NA,TRBV20-1,13,TRBJ2-5,CSATGLAEETQYF
many,TRBV12-3/TRBV12-4,12,TRBJ1-2,CASSSIRYGYTF
NA,TRBV5-1,15,TRBJ2-5,CASSLAGVSRETQYF
few,TRBV3-1,16,TRBJ2-7,CASRHTGGPGSYEQYF
many,TRBV20-1,15,TRBJ2-1,CSAARQGSSYNEQFF
NA,TRBV20-1,12,TRBJ1-6,CSARGRDSPLHF
many,TRBV6-6,15,TRBJ1-2,CASSHQGVLNYGYTF
NA,TRBV6-1,15,TRBJ2-5,CASSRLTSGKETQYF
NA,TRBV9,12,TRBJ2-7,CASSSQEYEQYF
many,TRBV19,15,TRBJ2-2,CASSILAANTGELFF
many,TRBV24-1,17,TRBJ1-2,CATSDLGTWDRNYGYTF
few,TRBV4-2,16,TRBJ1-2,CASSQGPGGSGYGYTF
NA,TRBV5-6,14,TRBJ1-3,CASSAIGGGNTIYF
NA,TRBV5-1,16,TRBJ2-2,CASSLYAGSSTGELFF
NA,TRBV25-1,15,TRBJ2-1,CASSLYGGGTDEQFF
many,TRBV7-2,16,TRBJ2-2,CASSHLSGRLTGELFF
NA,TRBV7-8,16,TRBJ2-7,CASSEPPGQGGYEQYF
few,TRBV7-3,13,TRBJ1-2,CASSQTPGFGYTF
NA,TRBV29-1,14,TRBJ1-1,CSVDRGTANTEAFF
NA,TRBV24-1,13,TRBJ2-7,CATGGEGGYEQYF
NA,TRBV10-3,11,TRBJ2-7,CAIMVDYEQYF
NA,TRBV5-1,15,TRBJ2-3,CASSRGQFSTDTQYF
many,TRBV19,16,TRBJ1-5,CASTQTGWFSNQPQHF